This T cell receptor beta chain came from a study of early T cells in non-severe SARS-CoV-2 infection (dated by TCRdb to about 2021). For the wider study: Bulk RNA from unsorted whole blood was used for TCR sequencing, so alpha and beta chains could not be paired.

V loses 3 bases of germline sequence and J loses 0 bases, and the interval between the two ends is 9 bases. Including cysteine and phenylalanine, the CDR3 has 15 amino acids. Only the CDR3 part of the read is kept: 45 bases, read in frame from the first base. CDR1 is given as SGHTA and CDR2 as FQGNSA, both from the germline V gene. The study was a case-control design nested within a healthcare worker cohort in London, UK, with weekly nasopharyngeal swab PCR tests and blood sampling. Healthcare workers were recruited between 23 and 31 March 2020, during the week of the UK lockdown, and were followed weekly for up to roughly 15 weeks. The library relied on 5' RACE. For sequencing, a NextSeq 500 was employed. To correct for sequencing error and PCR bias, the TCR library protocol tagged individual cDNA molecules with unique molecular identifiers. Both TCR alpha and beta chains were sequenced, and tight co-correlation was observed between alpha and beta sequence abundances in each sample. Under the source paper's analysis protocol: V gene, J gene and CDR3 annotation of TCR sequences was performed with Decombinator V4. Expanded TCRs were defined as changing significantly between any two time points under a Poisson model with p below 0.0001. TCR abundances were normalised to the total number of TCRs sequenced in each sample and reported as counts per million. TRAV1-2 paired with TRAJ12, TRAJ20 or TRAJ33 defined MAIT TCRs, while TRAV10 paired with TRAJ18 defined iNKT TCRs. A search of VDJdb, accessed on 1 November 2021, was run for TCRs annotated to CMV, EBV and SARS-CoV-2, with TCRs annotated for multiple antigens excluded. TCRdb reanalyzed the raw reads on its own, using fastp at Q25 for trimming and MiXCR for clone calling, and kept in-frame beta chains. When rows share a CDR3 protein, they turn into one entry using the most common DNA and genes. The V and J calls and clone size are TCRdb's, not the authors'. Present in this sample are some 66,000 distinct CDR3 sequences, 9.1% of which were seen just once. In total, the top ten clones hold roughly 3.2% of the sample.

Overall study results and their limits: Matching against VDJdb was skewed toward anti-spike CD8 responses, likely underestimated virus-specific expansions, and missed private and CD4 specificities.

The sample holds many counts of this clonotype. No antigen is known for it. It has no much larger one-base neighbor in the sample; base qualities were not kept. The clonotype comes from an adult who was a healthcare worker with PCR-confirmed SARS-CoV-2 infection or an uninfected control (not recorded which). The sample taken for sequencing was whole blood. Rearrangement joined TRBV7-2 to TRBJ2-1; TRBD2 is a weak D gene call, 5 bases matching. The DNA sequence is as follows: TGTGCCAGCAGCTTTTCGGGGTACTCCTACAATGAGCAGTTCTTC. This gives the protein CASSFSGYSYNEQFF.